These T cell receptor beta chains were read from a single sample in a study of CD8 T cells in ankylosing spondylitis. TCRdb passed the 5' RACE reads through MiXCR, listing each CDR3 protein once. The sample includes about 400,000 distinct CDR3 sequences, 20% to 25% of them seen just once. Sequenced sample: blood, either unsorted or a sorted T cell fraction (not recorded which). The origin of the receptors is a male donor with ankylosing spondylitis. Both conserved end residues are part of each CDR3. Each record gives: CDR3 protein, CDR3 DNA, clone size, V gene, D gene, J gene. A D gene is named only where the DNA matches it firmly. Clone size is shown for a subset of rows, as once, few, many or a class of expanded clone.

CASSQNTGPYNEQFF | TGTGCCAGCTCTCAAAACACCGGACCCTACAATGAGCAGTTCTTC | . | TRBV18 | . | TRBJ2-1
CASSKGTGGYEQFF | TGCGCCAGCAGCAAAGGGACAGGGGGCTATGAGCAGTTCTTC | . | TRBV5-1 | TRBD1 | TRBJ2-1
CASSQAPHSPLHF | TGCGCCAGCAGCCAGGCCCCTCATTCACCCCTCCACTTT | . | TRBV4-1 | . | TRBJ1-6
CASSLEVNSYNEQFF | TGCGCCAGCAGCTTGGAGGTTAACTCTTACAATGAGCAGTTCTTC | few | TRBV5-1 | . | TRBJ2-1
CSATPPVGSSEQYF | TGCAGTGCTACCCCCCCGGTCGGGAGTTCCGAGCAGTACTTC | few | TRBV20-1 | . | TRBJ2-7
CASSPPTAELPKPYYGYTF | TGTGCCAGCTCACCACCGACGGCCGAACTACCGAAGCCCTACTATGGCTACACCTTC | . | TRBV18 | . | TRBJ1-2
CSAPDRGYNEQFF | TGCAGTGCTCCGGACAGGGGATACAATGAGCAGTTCTTC | many | TRBV20-1 | TRBD1 | TRBJ2-1
CASVKRHGETQYF | TGTGCCAGCGTCAAACGACACGGGGAGACCCAGTACTTC | . | TRBV6-1 | . | TRBJ2-5
CASIPRRAVTGELFF | TGTGCCAGTATTCCGCGGAGGGCGGTCACCGGGGAGCTGTTTTTT | . | TRBV12-3/TRBV12-4 | . | TRBJ2-2
CSATGTGVFQPQHF | TGCAGTGCCACCGGGACAGGGGTATTTCAGCCCCAGCATTTT | few | TRBV20-1 | TRBD1 | TRBJ1-5
CASSQISGRASTDTQYF | TGTGCCAGCAGCCAGATTAGCGGGAGGGCTAGCACAGATACGCAGTATTTT | . | TRBV3-1 | TRBD2 | TRBJ2-3
CASSLFSGNRNEQFF | TGTGCCAGCAGCTTATTTTCGGGTAATAGAAATGAGCAGTTCTTC | few | TRBV7-8 | . | TRBJ2-1
CASSSGGAGYEQYF | TGCGCCAGCAGCAGTGGGGGCGCCGGGTACGAGCAGTACTTC | . | TRBV5-1 | . | TRBJ2-7
CATSRGGRFF | TGTGCCACCAGCAGGGGCGGGAGGTTCTTC | few | TRBV15 | TRBD2 | TRBJ2-1
CASSGKAGVNEQFF | TGCGCCAGCAGTGGTAAAGCGGGAGTCAATGAGCAGTTCTTC | few | TRBV10-2 | TRBD2 | TRBJ2-1
CASSQVAGVGGAFF | TGTGCCAGCAGCCAAGTTGCCGGAGTCGGCGGGGCTTTCTTT | . | TRBV3-1 | . | TRBJ1-1
CASRKTGDEQYF | TGCGCCAGCAGAAAGACAGGGGATGAGCAGTACTTC | medium-sized | TRBV5-1 | TRBD1 | TRBJ2-7
CSATGQAVLNSNQPQHF | TGCAGTGCTACCGGACAGGCCGTTCTAAATAGCAATCAGCCCCAGCATTTT | . | TRBV20-1 | TRBD1 | TRBJ1-5
CASSSLQGEMNIQYF | TGTGCCAGCAGCTCCCTCCAGGGTGAAATGAACATTCAGTACTTC | few | TRBV11-2 | . | TRBJ2-4
CASSQDPLVHEQFF | TGTGCCAGCAGCCAGGACCCACTAGTCCATGAGCAGTTCTTC | . | TRBV3-1 | . | TRBJ2-1
CASSIAAQGYNQPQHF | TGTGCCAGTAGTATAGCAGCCCAGGGCTACAATCAGCCCCAGCATTTT | once | TRBV19 | . | TRBJ1-5
CASSYSGTGGRTDTQYF | TGTGCCAGCAGCTATTCCGGGACAGGGGGACGCACAGATACGCAGTATTTT | . | TRBV7-2 | TRBD1 | TRBJ2-3
CASSVEAGGIGDTQYF | TGTGCCAGCAGCGTAGAGGCGGGAGGTATCGGAGATACGCAGTATTTT | . | TRBV9 | TRBD2 | TRBJ2-3
CSALRGNTIYF | TGCAGTGCTCTCAGGGGAAACACCATATATTTT | . | TRBV20-1 | . | TRBJ1-3
CATSERGTGRDQPQHF | TGTGCCACCAGTGAGCGCGGGACAGGGAGGGATCAGCCCCAGCATTTT | few | TRBV24-1 | TRBD1 | TRBJ1-5
CASSYSGGTDTQYF | TGTGCCAGCAGTTACTCTGGGGGCACAGATACGCAGTATTTT | . | TRBV6-5 | . | TRBJ2-3
CASRLAGGLADTQYF | TGTGCCAGCAGACTAGCGGGAGGGCTCGCAGATACGCAGTATTTT | . | TRBV3-1 | TRBD2 | TRBJ2-3
CSVSGQGHEQYF | TGCAGCGTTTCAGGACAGGGCCACGAGCAGTACTTC | . | TRBV29-1 | TRBD1 | TRBJ2-7
CASSLSGRPTDTQYF | TGTGCCAGCAGCTTAAGCGGGAGACCCACAGATACGCAGTATTTT | . | TRBV5-5 | TRBD2 | TRBJ2-3
CATSDSGSGSTDTQYF | TGTGCCACCAGTGACTCCGGGAGTGGTAGCACAGATACGCAGTATTTT | . | TRBV24-1 | . | TRBJ2-3
CATSDSDRLEQFF | TGTGCCACCAGTGATTCGGACAGGCTTGAGCAGTTCTTC | . | TRBV24-1 | TRBD1 | TRBJ2-1
CATSRDGAVYNEQFF | TGTGCCACCAGCAGAGACGGAGCGGTGTACAATGAGCAGTTCTTC | many | TRBV15 | . | TRBJ2-1
CASSPGTRSLTYEQYF | TGTGCCAGCAGCCCTGGGACTCGCTCCCTAACCTACGAGCAGTACTTC | . | TRBV7-2 | . | TRBJ2-7
CASSYGRGRGDTQYF | TGTGCCAGCAGTTACGGCCGGGGGCGAGGAGATACGCAGTATTTT | . | TRBV6-5 | . | TRBJ2-3
CASSLGQSSTDTQYF | TGCGCCAGCAGCTTAGGACAATCTAGCACAGATACGCAGTATTTT | . | TRBV5-1 | . | TRBJ2-3
CASSPGTSGRGYEQFF | TGTGCCAGCAGCCCCGGGACTAGCGGGAGGGGTTATGAGCAGTTCTTC | many | TRBV12-3/TRBV12-4 | TRBD2 | TRBJ2-1
CASSVPGQFTGANVLTF | TGTGCCAGCAGCGTTCCGGGACAGTTCACTGGGGCCAACGTCCTGACTTTC | few | TRBV7-9 | TRBD1 | TRBJ2-6
CASSQEGQGSSYEQYF | TGTGCCAGCAGCCAAGAGGGCCAGGGGTCTTCCTACGAGCAGTACTTC | . | TRBV14 | . | TRBJ2-7
CASSVTLDRGPLRDTQYF | TGTGCCAGCAGCGTAACCCTCGACAGGGGCCCCCTGAGAGATACGCAGTATTTT | few | TRBV9 | TRBD1 | TRBJ2-3
CASSDDRSYEQYF | TGTGCCAGCAGTGACGACAGGTCCTACGAGCAGTACTTC | . | TRBV2 | . | TRBJ2-7
CASSRQGVTYNEQFF | TGTGCCAGCAGCCGACAGGGGGTCACCTACAATGAGCAGTTCTTC | few | TRBV7-9 | TRBD1 | TRBJ2-1
CSARVRGVETQYF | TGCAGTGCTAGAGTCAGGGGGGTAGAGACCCAGTACTTC | . | TRBV20-1 | . | TRBJ2-5
CASSLQGTGEETQYF | TGTGCCAGCAGCCTTCAGGGGACAGGGGAAGAGACCCAGTACTTC | few | TRBV3-1 | TRBD1 | TRBJ2-5
CASSLIGQPSTDTQYF | TGTGCCAGCAGCTTAATAGGGCAGCCTAGCACAGATACGCAGTATTTT | . | TRBV7-3 | . | TRBJ2-3
CASSQNDRRTQTEQYF | TGTGCCAGCAGTCAAAACGACAGGCGCACTCAAACCGAGCAGTACTTC | . | TRBV28 | . | TRBJ2-7
CASSQRGLYTDTQYF | TGCGCCAGCAGCCAACGAGGACTGTACACAGATACGCAGTATTTT | . | TRBV4-1 | . | TRBJ2-3
CSARAGGASNQPQHF | TGCAGTGCTAGAGCTGGTGGCGCGAGCAATCAGCCCCAGCATTTT | few | TRBV20-1 | . | TRBJ1-5
CASSPRTSATTGELFF | TGTGCCAGCTCACCCCGGACTAGCGCGACCACCGGGGAGCTGTTTTTT | . | TRBV18 | TRBD2 | TRBJ2-2